The clone carrying this TCR beta chain was counted once. The source of the sample is a study of control samples from healthy donors and cancer patients. The CDR3 is 19 amino acids. Repertoires were generated with immunoSEQ multiplex PCR, while TCRdb's copy carries only in-frame clones and drops some. The sample shows some 99,000 clones, approximately 90% of them seen only once. What was sequenced was blood. V gene TRBV21-1 combines with J gene TRBJ1-4. TRBV21-1 is described as a pseudogene. The receptor comes from a human donor in good health. The donor label of this sample is uncertain. The CDR3 is CASSRTPGGGEGTNEKLFF. The DNA for the CDR3 is TGTGCCAGCAGCAGAACCCCGGGAGGGGGGGAGGGTACTAATGAAAAACTGTTTTTT.